These T cell receptor beta chains were read from a single sample in a study of OX40 agonist ivuxolimab in advanced cancers. Generated by immunoSEQ multiplex PCR, the TCRdb table keeps only in-frame clones and is missing some. The table shows tens of thousands of clones, with around 91% occurring only once. The sequencing here drew on CD4+ or CD8+ T cells sorted from blood, taken in a trial of the OX40 agonist ivuxolimab. These receptors all come from an adult with an advanced solid tumor such as melanoma, head and neck, liver or kidney cancer. The CDR3 runs from the conserved cysteine through the conserved F or W. Each record gives: CDR3 length, D gene, clone size, V gene, J gene, CDR3 DNA, CDR3 protein. The D gene is left open where the match is weak. The size entry is marked missing in some rows and otherwise reads once, few, many or a size class.

len: 17
d_gene: TRBD1
abundance: -
v_gene: TRBV4-1
j_gene: TRBJ1-2
CDR3nt: TGCGCCAGCAGCCATGTAGCAGGGGGCGCGAAGGTCTATGGCTACACCTTC
CDR3aa: CASSHVAGGAKVYGYTF

len: 14
d_gene: -
abundance: -
v_gene: TRBV28
j_gene: TRBJ2-3
CDR3nt: TGTGCCAGCAGTTTGACAGGTAGCACAGATACGCAGTATTTT
CDR3aa: CASSLTGSTDTQYF

len: 16
d_gene: -
abundance: -
v_gene: TRBV21-1
j_gene: TRBJ2-1
CDR3nt: TGTGCCAGCAGCCCCCAGGGCGAGAGACTCTACAATGAGCAGTTCTTC
CDR3aa: CASSPQGERLYNEQFF

len: 15
d_gene: -
abundance: -
v_gene: TRBV2
j_gene: TRBJ1-5
CDR3nt: TGTGCCAGCAGTGAAGGGGTATCTAGCAATCAGCCCCAGCATTTT
CDR3aa: CASSEGVSSNQPQHF

len: 14
d_gene: -
abundance: -
v_gene: TRBV15
j_gene: TRBJ2-4
CDR3nt: TGTGCCACCAGCAGAGATAGAGCGATCCCGGTTCAGTACTTC
CDR3aa: CATSRDRAIPVQYF

len: 13
d_gene: TRBD1
abundance: once
v_gene: TRBV18
j_gene: TRBJ1-2
CDR3nt: TGTGCCAGCTCGGAGGGACAGGGTAGGGGCTACACCTTC
CDR3aa: CASSEGQGRGYTF

len: 14
d_gene: TRBD2
abundance: -
v_gene: TRBV2
j_gene: TRBJ2-3
CDR3nt: TGTGCCAGCATGGCTAGCGGGGGCACAGATACGCAGTATTTT
CDR3aa: CASMASGGTDTQYF

len: 16
d_gene: -
abundance: -
v_gene: TRBV5-6
j_gene: TRBJ2-1
CDR3nt: TGTGCCAGCAGCCAACAGGTCCTGAGCTCCTACAATGAGCAGTTCTTC
CDR3aa: CASSQQVLSSYNEQFF

len: 15
d_gene: -
abundance: -
v_gene: TRBV18
j_gene: TRBJ1-6
CDR3nt: TGTGCCAGCTCACCACCGGAGGGGAAGGGGTCACCCCTCCACTTT
CDR3aa: CASSPPEGKGSPLHF

len: 15
d_gene: TRBD2
abundance: few
v_gene: TRBV28
j_gene: TRBJ2-5
CDR3nt: TGTGCCAGCAGTTGGACTAGCGGGACCCGTCAGGCCCAGTACTTC
CDR3aa: CASSWTSGTRQAQYF

len: 14
d_gene: -
abundance: -
v_gene: TRBV23-1
j_gene: TRBJ2-4
CDR3nt: TGCGCCAGCAGCGCTTCTTACCAGGGAAACATTCAGTACTTC
CDR3aa: CASSASYQGNIQYF

len: 14
d_gene: -
abundance: once
v_gene: TRBV5-1
j_gene: TRBJ2-5
CDR3nt: TGCGCCAGCAGCTTGGCCGGGAACCAAGAGACCCAGTACTTC
CDR3aa: CASSLAGNQETQYF

len: 14
d_gene: -
abundance: -
v_gene: TRBV11-2
j_gene: TRBJ1-3
CDR3nt: TGTGCCAGCAGCTTAGAGGTCACTGGAAACACCATATATTTT
CDR3aa: CASSLEVTGNTIYF

len: 15
d_gene: TRBD2
abundance: -
v_gene: TRBV5-1
j_gene: TRBJ2-3
CDR3nt: TGCGCCAGCAGCTTGGGGAGCGGGGCAACAGATACGCAGTATTTT
CDR3aa: CASSLGSGATDTQYF

len: 15
d_gene: TRBD2
abundance: -
v_gene: TRBV29-1
j_gene: TRBJ2-3
CDR3nt: TGCAGCTCCTCGGGAGGGGTCGCTAGCACAGATACGCAGTATTTT
CDR3aa: CSSSGGVASTDTQYF

len: 13
d_gene: -
abundance: -
v_gene: TRBV15
j_gene: TRBJ2-1
CDR3nt: TGTGCCACCAGCAGAGTGGAGCCGAGTGAGCAGTTCTTC
CDR3aa: CATSRVEPSEQFF

len: 12
d_gene: -
abundance: -
v_gene: TRBV5-4
j_gene: TRBJ2-3
CDR3nt: TGTGCCAGCGCGGGTGTTACAGATACGCAGTATTTT
CDR3aa: CASAGVTDTQYF

len: 15
d_gene: -
abundance: -
v_gene: TRBV7-2
j_gene: TRBJ2-2
CDR3nt: TGTGCCAGCAGCTTAGCTGTAACGAACACCGGGGAGCTGTTTTTT
CDR3aa: CASSLAVTNTGELFF

len: 16
d_gene: -
abundance: -
v_gene: TRBV19
j_gene: TRBJ1-1
CDR3nt: TGTGCCAGTAGGCGAGGGCTGTTAGGGGTAGAGACTGAAGCTTTCTTT
CDR3aa: CASRRGLLGVETEAFF

len: 13
d_gene: TRBD1
abundance: -
v_gene: TRBV28
j_gene: TRBJ1-1
CDR3nt: TGTGCCGGGAGACAGGGGACGAACACTGAAGCTTTCTTT
CDR3aa: CAGRQGTNTEAFF

len: 16
d_gene: TRBD2
abundance: -
v_gene: TRBV9
j_gene: TRBJ2-3
CDR3nt: TGTGCCAGCAGCGTAGGCGGGGGGCAGGGCACAGATACGCAGTATTTT
CDR3aa: CASSVGGGQGTDTQYF

len: 13
d_gene: -
abundance: -
v_gene: TRBV15
j_gene: TRBJ1-3
CDR3nt: TGTGCCACCAGCTGGGAGGGGGGAAACACCATATATTTT
CDR3aa: CATSWEGGNTIYF

len: 14
d_gene: -
abundance: -
v_gene: TRBV11-3
j_gene: TRBJ2-2
CDR3nt: TGTGCCAGCAGCTCCGGAGGGAGAACCGGGGAGCTGTTTTTT
CDR3aa: CASSSGGRTGELFF

len: 17
d_gene: TRBD1
abundance: -
v_gene: TRBV4-1
j_gene: TRBJ2-5
CDR3nt: TGCGCCAGCAGTCAAGATCAGGGCAGGGGGCGCGGGGAGACCCAGTACTTC
CDR3aa: CASSQDQGRGRGETQYF

len: 15
d_gene: -
abundance: -
v_gene: TRBV5-1
j_gene: TRBJ1-3
CDR3nt: TGCGCCAGCAGCCCGGCGGGGAGAACTGGAAACACCATATATTTT
CDR3aa: CASSPAGRTGNTIYF

len: 14
d_gene: -
abundance: -
v_gene: TRBV25-1
j_gene: TRBJ2-7
CDR3nt: TGTGCCAGCAGCGGTAGCGGAGCCTCCTACGAGCAGTACTTC
CDR3aa: CASSGSGASYEQYF

len: 18
d_gene: -
abundance: -
v_gene: TRBV4-2
j_gene: TRBJ1-1
CDR3nt: TGTGCCAGCAGCCCAGATATGAGGGGTCGGTATATGAACACTGAAGCTTTCTTT
CDR3aa: CASSPDMRGRYMNTEAFF

len: 14
d_gene: -
abundance: -
v_gene: TRBV5-1
j_gene: TRBJ2-1
CDR3nt: TGCGCCAGCAGACTCGAACAGGAATACAATGAGCAGTTCTTC
CDR3aa: CASRLEQEYNEQFF